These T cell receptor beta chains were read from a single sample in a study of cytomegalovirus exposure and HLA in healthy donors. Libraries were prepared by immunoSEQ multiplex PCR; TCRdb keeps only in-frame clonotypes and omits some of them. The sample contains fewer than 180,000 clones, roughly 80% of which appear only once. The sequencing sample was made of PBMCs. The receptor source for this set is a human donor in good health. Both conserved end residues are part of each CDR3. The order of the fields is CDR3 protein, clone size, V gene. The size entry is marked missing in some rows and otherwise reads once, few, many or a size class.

CDR3aa: CASSQVQSEGALGNEKLFF
abundance: -
v_gene: TRBV4-1

CDR3aa: CASRRDRNEQFF
abundance: -
v_gene: TRBV13

CDR3aa: CASSSPSYNEQFF
abundance: -
v_gene: TRBV5-4

CDR3aa: CATSSTGTSGNWETQYF
abundance: -
v_gene: TRBV15

CDR3aa: CASSVDEDSSFGGQFF
abundance: -
v_gene: TRBV9

CDR3aa: CASSPSGNPNEKLFF
abundance: -
v_gene: TRBV6-4

CDR3aa: CASRLGHEQYF
abundance: few
v_gene: TRBV6-1

CDR3aa: CASSSTGRATNEKLFF
abundance: -
v_gene: TRBV7-6

CDR3aa: CASSRRIRQWGNQPQHF
abundance: -
v_gene: TRBV28

CDR3aa: CASSWDSKNQETQYF
abundance: -
v_gene: TRBV5-6

CDR3aa: CSVRTGISYEQYF
abundance: -
v_gene: TRBV29-1

CDR3aa: CASSPSLAGALLSYNEQFF
abundance: -
v_gene: TRBV11-2

CDR3aa: CATRGDRGQETQYF
abundance: -
v_gene: TRBV27

CDR3aa: CASSVGGRGNTEAFF
abundance: few
v_gene: TRBV9

CDR3aa: CASSLVDRGLGEQYF
abundance: -
v_gene: TRBV5-1

CDR3aa: CASRVSGRGNEQFF
abundance: -
v_gene: TRBV2

CDR3aa: CASRLAGGPGEQFF
abundance: once
v_gene: TRBV7-2

CDR3aa: CASSYPGDRHNEQFF
abundance: -
v_gene: TRBV6-5

CDR3aa: CASSLSGRGGNQPQHF
abundance: -
v_gene: TRBV28

CDR3aa: CASSKPPEGYEQYF
abundance: -
v_gene: TRBV6-6

CDR3aa: CASSFSAGGKNEQFF
abundance: -
v_gene: TRBV19

CDR3aa: CASSGGPIRGAQHF
abundance: once
v_gene: TRBV28

CDR3aa: CATKYIPGTENTEAFF
abundance: -
v_gene: TRBV7-9

CDR3aa: CASSLGAGQETQYF
abundance: -
v_gene: TRBV5-6

CDR3aa: CASRTGTSGVGEQFF
abundance: -
v_gene: TRBV2

CDR3aa: CASSFDSRFYSNQPQHF
abundance: -
v_gene: TRBV19

CDR3aa: CASSSGAGGTQYF
abundance: -
v_gene: TRBV7-2

CDR3aa: CASSRTGGNQPQHF
abundance: -
v_gene: TRBV19

CDR3aa: CASSFFRGGRRYEQYF
abundance: -
v_gene: TRBV5-6

CDR3aa: CASSLARRYYGYTF
abundance: -
v_gene: TRBV7-2

CDR3aa: CASSRAASGGYNEQFF
abundance: -
v_gene: TRBV7-2

CDR3aa: CASSQRLGQGYEQYF
abundance: -
v_gene: TRBV4-2

CDR3aa: CASSVGARGSYQETQYF
abundance: -
v_gene: TRBV9

CDR3aa: CASSLPGGGYTF
abundance: -
v_gene: TRBV5-1

CDR3aa: CASRMDSPNSPLHF
abundance: -
v_gene: TRBV28

CDR3aa: CASSLGQTDQETQYF
abundance: -
v_gene: TRBV19

CDR3aa: CASSQSSRGLGQFF
abundance: -
v_gene: TRBV23-1

CDR3aa: CASNLDTNEQFF
abundance: -
v_gene: TRBV28

CDR3aa: CSATQGAGAFF
abundance: -
v_gene: TRBV29-1

CDR3aa: CASSLDGRGLGYPF
abundance: once
v_gene: TRBV11-2

CDR3aa: CASSRDRVTYEQYF
abundance: -
v_gene: TRBV6-5

CDR3aa: CASSQSPGLAETQYF
abundance: few
v_gene: TRBV4-1

CDR3aa: CAWSVLAGGATDTQYF
abundance: -
v_gene: TRBV30

CDR3aa: CASSPLSQGVYEQYF
abundance: -
v_gene: TRBV18

CDR3aa: CASSESGRDSDSPLHF
abundance: -
v_gene: TRBV10-2

CDR3aa: CASSTDSITDTQYF
abundance: few
v_gene: TRBV28

CDR3aa: CASSNRVGNQPQHF
abundance: -
v_gene: TRBV19

CDR3aa: CASDQGRSNTEAFF
abundance: -
v_gene: TRBV19

CDR3aa: CASSGEGYEQYF
abundance: -
v_gene: TRBV5-4

CDR3aa: CAISVGTGTEAFF
abundance: few
v_gene: TRBV10-3

CDR3aa: CASSSRQAQTF
abundance: -
v_gene: TRBV5-6

CDR3aa: CASSVAQITDTQYF
abundance: few
v_gene: TRBV9

CDR3aa: CASSLYEASNTEAFF
abundance: once
v_gene: TRBV28

CDR3aa: CASSGRDKYEQYF
abundance: -
v_gene: TRBV7-8